This T cell receptor (beta chain) comes out of a study of shared clonotypes between healthy human individuals. Study outcomes and limitations: Clonotype sharing across donors was expected to vary with sequencing depth. Estimated richness was generally greater in naive than memory subsets.

Repertoires were generated with immunoSEQ multiplex PCR, while TCRdb's copy carries only in-frame clones and drops some. The sample has a few million clones; more than 80% are singletons. CDR1 is LGHNA, CDR2 YSLEER, per germline. There are 14 residues in the CDR3. Trimming shortened V by 0 bases and J by 2 bases, and 4 bases separated the two germline ends. With respect to this clone: Its cognate antigen is unknown.

The receptor was isolated from a man aged 18 to 29 in good health. The gene calls are TRBV4-3 and TRBJ2-2; D remains ambiguous. The sequencing input was naive CD4+ T cells sorted from blood. Subset indicated: CD45RA+ positively selected. CDR3 sequence (DNA): TGCGCCAGCAGCCAAGACATAAACACCGGGGAGCTGTTTTTT. This codes for CASSQDINTGELFF.